Shown below are 22 T cell receptor beta chains from a single sample sequenced in a study of T cells after yellow fever vaccination. MiXCR, applied by TCRdb to the 5' RACE reads, yields one record per CDR3 protein. In the table there are 500,000 to 650,000 distinct CDR3 sequences, 17% of which are singletons. The input for sequencing was PBMCs, taken about 5 days after the first yellow fever vaccination. The receptors were gathered from a man aged 18 to 30 who received the YFV17D yellow fever vaccine.

V and J are TRBV5-5 and TRBJ2-1, with D maybe TRBD2 (6 bases). This CDR3 is built from 17 residues. V was shortened by 0 bases and J by 4 bases, with 17 bases between the two germline ends. The V gene's germline CDR1 is SGHKS and CDR2 YYEKEE (reference sequence). Here the CDR3 reads CASSLGLVGREYNEQFF. Written as DNA, the CDR3 is TGTGCCAGCAGCTTGGGACTAGTGGGTCGGGAATACAATGAGCAGTTCTTC.

This clonotype was picked up a small number of times. The V and J genes are TRBV27 and TRBJ1-5; D is undetermined. The CDR3 contains 14 residues. The V gene lost 5 bases and the J gene lost 3 bases, with 11 bases spanning the gap. The germline V gene encodes CDR1 MNHEY and CDR2 SMNVEV (reference sequence). The CDR3 nucleotides read TGTGCCAGCAGTATGCGGCGGACCAATCAGCCCCAGCATTTT. Translating gives CASSMRRTNQPQHF.

This clonotype was found a few times. The chain uses TRBV6-2 or TRBV6-3 and TRBJ2-7; D is unresolved. The CDR3 covers 15 residues. Germline assignment: CDR1 MNHEY and CDR2 SVGEGT. V dropped 3 bases and J dropped 0 bases, with 12 bases sitting between them. The CDR3 spells CASSYDGKSSYEQYV. CDR3 DNA sequence: TGTGCCAGCAGTTATGACGGAAAGAGCTCCTACGAGCAGTACGTC.

This clonotype was seen a few times. The chain employs TRBV7-3 and TRBJ1-1; the D is unclear. The CDR3 sequence is 16 residues long. Germline V CDR1 and CDR2: SGHTA, FQGTGA. The ends were cut back, 1 base at V and 1 base at J, with 13 bases in the middle. CDR3 in amino acids: CASSLKSGRWNTEAFF. The DNA of the CDR3 is TGTGCCAGCAGCTTAAAAAGCGGGCGTTGGAACACTGAAGCTTTCTTT.

The sample holds a few counts of this clonotype. The V and J genes are TRBV2 and TRBJ2-7; no reliable D call. Deletions cut 6 bases from V and 2 bases from J, with 8 bases between. Germline assignment: CDR1 SNHLY and CDR2 FYNNEI. The CDR3 is 12 amino acids. CDR3 sequence: CASRIKPYEQYF. The CDR3 DNA follows: TGTGCCAGCAGAATCAAACCCTACGAGCAGTACTTC.

This sequence joins TRBV7-8 and TRBJ2-3, with 9 bases that match TRBD2. The CDR3 has 14 residues. J was trimmed by 7 bases and V by 5 bases; bases with no gene match: 7. Germline V CDR1 and CDR2: SGHVS, FQNEAQ. The CDR3 here is CASSRYSGGHTQYF. In nucleotides, the CDR3 is TGTGCCAGCAGCCGTTATAGCGGGGGCCATACGCAGTATTTT.

The rearrangement joins TRBV6-2 or TRBV6-3 to TRBJ1-1; D is perhaps TRBD1 (6 bases). The ends were cut back, 0 bases at V and 0 bases at J, with 11 bases in the middle. Germline values: CDR1 MNHEY, CDR2 SVGEGT. This CDR3 has 16 residues. The CDR3 region is CASSYSAGALNTEAFF. The CDR3 bases are TGTGCCAGCAGTTACTCGGCAGGGGCATTGAACACTGAAGCTTTCTTT.

This clonotype was seen a handful of times. The J gene is TRBJ2-3, the V gene TRBV6-1, with TRBD1 matching 10 bases. The junction had 7 bases not matched to a gene; V was cut back by 6 bases and J by 4 bases. The CDR3 is 15 residues long. Germline assignment: CDR1 MNHNS and CDR2 SASEGT. This CDR3 reads CASSPRDRGADTQYF. The CDR3 bases are TGTGCCAGCAGCCCGAGGGACAGGGGTGCAGATACGCAGTATTTT.

The gene calls are TRBV18 and TRBJ1-1; no firm D call. There are 15 residues in the CDR3. V was trimmed by 3 bases and J by 0 bases, leaving 11 bases between them. Germline V lookup: CDR1 KGHSH, CDR2 LQKENI. The chain's CDR3 is CASSPMALMNTEAFF. CDR3 bases: TGTGCCAGCTCACCCATGGCCCTGATGAACACTGAAGCTTTCTTT.

As to this clonotype: At one of its ends the junction is not consistent with the germline gene, which may arise from a read error. DNA for the CDR3: TGCACCAGCAGTTCACTTTCTTCCTACGAGCAGTACTTC. It yields the protein CTSSSLSSYEQYF. The gene calls are TRBV27 and TRBJ2-7; D unresolved. The CDR3 has 13 residues. Germline V gives CDR1 MNHEY, CDR2 SMNVEV (reference sequence).

V is TRBV20-1 and J is TRBJ1-5; 7 bases are a match to TRBD1. CDR1 DFQATT and CDR2 SNEGSKA come from the germline V gene (reference sequence). V lost 5 bases, J lost 5 bases, and 6 bases stayed unmatched. This CDR3 comprises 13 residues. CDR3 sequence: CSAATGVYQPQHF. CDR3 DNA sequence: TGCAGTGCTGCCACAGGGGTATATCAGCCCCAGCATTTT.

CDR3 region: CASSIRLTSTDTQYF. Here the CDR3 DNA reads TGTGCCAGCAGCATCCGACTCACTAGCACAGATACGCAGTATTTT. V gene TRBV7-9 combines with J gene TRBJ2-3; D unclear. The length of the CDR3 is 15 residues. CDR1 SEHNR and CDR2 FQNEAQ come from the germline V gene (reference sequence). The V and J ends lost 5 bases and 0 bases respectively, with 12 bases between them.

The V and J genes are TRBV4-1 and TRBJ2-2, with 10 bases that match TRBD2. Unmatched junction bases numbered 11, after V lost 8 bases and J lost 2 bases. This CDR3 has 17 amino acids. The germline gives CDR1 MGHRA, CDR2 YSYEKL. This CDR3 reads CASGPSAGGPNTGELFF. The CDR3 coding sequence is TGCGCCAGCGGCCCGTCAGCGGGGGGGCCTAACACCGGGGAGCTGTTTTTT.

The CDR3 DNA follows: TGCGCCAGCAGCCAAGGGTTTCTCAGGGGTCGGGATGAAAAACTGTTTTTT. It encodes CASSQGFLRGRDEKLFF. The V call is TRBV4-1, the J call TRBJ1-4; tentatively, D is TRBD1 (6 bases). Germline V lookup: CDR1 MGHRA, CDR2 YSYEKL. The CDR3 contains 17 residues. The V end lost 1 base, the J end lost 6 bases, and 18 bases lay between the germline ends.

The sample holds many counts of this clonotype. The chain employs TRBV9 and TRBJ2-5; 13 nucleotides line up with TRBD2. V lost 0 bases and J lost 4; bases outside the gene matches: 0. Germline V CDR1 and CDR2: SGDLS, YYNGEE. The CDR3 contains 15 residues. The CDR3 reads CASSVGTSGGETQYF. Written as DNA, the CDR3 is TGTGCCAGCAGCGTAGGGACTAGCGGGGGAGAGACCCAGTACTTC.

This clonotype was seen more than once but under ten times. J is TRBJ2-3 and V is TRBV6-1, with a tentative D call TRBD2 (7 bases). The ends were cut back, 6 bases at V and 2 bases at J, with 15 bases in the middle. The CDR3 runs 15 residues. Germline CDR1 reads MNHNS; CDR2 reads SASEGT. CDR3 amino acids: CASRSWRGPTDTQYF. The DNA of the CDR3 is TGTGCCAGCAGGTCCTGGCGGGGGCCCACAGATACGCAGTATTTT.

DNA of the CDR3: TGCGCCAGCAGCCAAGAAGCAGTGGCGGGGGGCACAGATACGCAGTATTTT. Translating gives CASSQEAVAGGTDTQYF. The rearrangement uses TRBV4-3 and TRBJ2-3, with TRBD2 matching 7 bases. V shed 0 bases and J 1 base; nucleotides not matched to a gene: 7. Germline loops: CDR1 LGHNA, CDR2 YSLEER. The CDR3 is 17 amino acids.

This clonotype occurred a few times. This CDR3 reads CASSLMGLREETQYF. The CDR3 coding sequence is TGTGCCAGCAGCTTAATGGGACTGAGGGAAGAGACCCAGTACTTC. The chain has TRBV7-6 and TRBJ2-5, with D possibly being TRBD2 (6 bases). Deletions cut 2 bases from V and 3 bases from J, with 13 bases between. The CDR3 loop spans 15 amino acids. Per the germline V gene, CDR1 is SGHVS and CDR2 is FNYEAQ.

The chain carries TRBV18 and TRBJ2-5; the D call may be TRBD1 or TRBD2 (5 bases each). The CDR3 sequence is 13 residues long. CDR1 and CDR2 from the germline V gene are KGHSH and LQKENI. V was clipped by 5 bases and J by 4 bases, with 11 bases between them. The chain's CDR3 is CASSSRDLETQYF. CDR3 DNA: TGTGCCAGCTCATCCCGGGACCTAGAGACCCAGTACTTC.

V usage is TRBV6-1 and J usage is TRBJ2-1; D is possibly TRBD2 (6 bases). The germline CDR1 and CDR2 sequences are MNHNS and SASEGT. The germline V and J ends were trimmed by 3 bases and 7 bases, with 16 bases remaining between them. The CDR3 totals 15 residues. CDR3: CASSDYSLARNEQFF. The CDR3 DNA sequence: TGTGCCAGCAGTGATTATAGTCTAGCGAGGAATGAGCAGTTCTTC.

The count of this clonotype is one. The chain links TRBV3-1 to TRBJ2-3; 11 positions match TRBD2. The CDR3 runs 16 residues. With V trimmed by 4 bases and J by 2 bases, 5 bases remained unmatched. CDR1 LGHDT and CDR2 YNNKEL come from the germline V gene (reference sequence). This CDR3 reads CASSLLLAGATDTQYF. Here the CDR3 DNA reads TGTGCCAGCAGCCTATTACTAGCGGGGGCCACAGATACGCAGTATTTT.

The rearrangement joins TRBV4-3 to TRBJ1-2; D perhaps matches TRBD1 (6 bases). This CDR3 is built from 15 residues. CDR1 and CDR2 (germline): LGHNA, YSLEER. Trimming stripped 0 bases from V and 5 bases from J, with 13 bases between. Here the CDR3 DNA reads TGCGCCAGCAGCCAAGACAGTGGTAGGGGGTATGGCTACACCTTC. Its translation: CASSQDSGRGYGYTF.